Listed below are T cell receptor beta chains from one sample, sequenced in a study of siplizumab effects on memory and regulatory T cells. The protocol was immunoSEQ multiplex PCR, while the TCRdb copy is restricted to in-frame clones and leaves out a portion. This table holds 65,000 to 85,000 clones, around 93% found once. The sequenced material came from CD8+ T cells sorted from blood. The origin of the receptors is a human donor in good health. Each CDR3 is given with its conserved first and last residue. Fields, in order: clone size, J gene, CDR3 length, V gene, D gene, CDR3 DNA, CDR3 protein. The D gene is left open where the match is weak. Where a row states a size, it is once, few, many or the class of an expanded clone; other rows omit it.

. | TRBJ2-2 | 13 | TRBV2 | . | TGTGCCAAGGACAATGCGAACACCGGGGAGCTGTTTTTT | CAKDNANTGELFF
. | TRBJ1-1 | 12 | TRBV7-2 | . | TGTGCCAGCAGGGACGTGGGCACTGAAGCTTTCTTT | CASRDVGTEAFF
. | TRBJ1-1 | 15 | TRBV27 | . | TGTGCCAGCAGTTTATGGAATGGGATGAACACTGAAGCTTTCTTT | CASSLWNGMNTEAFF
. | TRBJ2-3 | 16 | TRBV5-6 | TRBD2 | TGTGCCAGCAGCTTGGCTAGCGGGGGGGCGGTAGATACGCAGTATTTT | CASSLASGGAVDTQYF
. | TRBJ2-7 | 17 | TRBV18 | . | TGTGCCAGCTCACCACGATACCCCGGGTCAGATTCTTACGAGCAGTACTTC | CASSPRYPGSDSYEQYF
. | TRBJ2-7 | 14 | TRBV19 | . | TGTGCCAGTAGTACCTGGGACGCCCACTACGAGCAGTACTTC | CASSTWDAHYEQYF
few | TRBJ1-1 | 12 | TRBV4-1 | . | TGCGCCAGCAGCCAGATGAACACTGAAGCTTTCTTT | CASSQMNTEAFF
. | TRBJ1-3 | 15 | TRBV6-5 | TRBD1 | TGTGCCAGCAGCTTCGGACAGGGGGGAGGAAACACCATATATTTT | CASSFGQGGGNTIYF
once | TRBJ2-1 | 11 | TRBV11-1 | . | TGTGCCAGCAGCTTCGGGGGAGCGCAGTTCTTC | CASSFGGAQFF
. | TRBJ2-2 | 15 | TRBV12-5 | . | TGTGCTAGTGGTTTTCTACTGGGGTCGGGGGGGGAGCTGTTTTTT | CASGFLLGSGGELFF
. | TRBJ2-7 | 14 | TRBV4-3 | . | TGCGCCAGCAGCCAGGCTCCGGGTGACCACGAGCAGTACTTC | CASSQAPGDHEQYF